Sequencing of this T cell receptor (beta chain) was carried out in a study of T cell responses to AZD1222 COVID-19 vaccine. This CDR3 region has 13 residues. Germline CDR1 SGHTA, CDR2 FQGNSA. The ends were cut back, 4 bases at V and 9 bases at J, with 13 bases in the middle. Findings and limits, study-wide: There were mostly white British donors and more females than males, and clonal diversity was possibly underestimated. Spike-specific TCR breadth and depth both grew after two AZD1222 doses. Repertoire sampling occurred only after the peak T cell response. The study found vaccine-associated CD4 TCRs spanning spike, dominant at 160-218 and 743-854.

The protocol was immunoSEQ multiplex PCR, while the TCRdb copy is restricted to in-frame clones and leaves out a portion. The sample shows about 200,000 clones, around 94% of them seen only once. Concerning this clone: Its antigen remains unknown.

Sequences were derived from peripheral blood, sampled 28 days after the second dose of the MenACWY control vaccine. The sequence was collected from an adult who received the MenACWY meningococcal vaccine as a control. This chain connects TRBV7-2 to TRBJ2-1; D gene unclear. CDR3 protein: CASSSPFGSEQFF. The CDR3, as DNA: TGTGCCAGCAGCTCCCCCTTCGGTAGTGAGCAGTTCTTC.